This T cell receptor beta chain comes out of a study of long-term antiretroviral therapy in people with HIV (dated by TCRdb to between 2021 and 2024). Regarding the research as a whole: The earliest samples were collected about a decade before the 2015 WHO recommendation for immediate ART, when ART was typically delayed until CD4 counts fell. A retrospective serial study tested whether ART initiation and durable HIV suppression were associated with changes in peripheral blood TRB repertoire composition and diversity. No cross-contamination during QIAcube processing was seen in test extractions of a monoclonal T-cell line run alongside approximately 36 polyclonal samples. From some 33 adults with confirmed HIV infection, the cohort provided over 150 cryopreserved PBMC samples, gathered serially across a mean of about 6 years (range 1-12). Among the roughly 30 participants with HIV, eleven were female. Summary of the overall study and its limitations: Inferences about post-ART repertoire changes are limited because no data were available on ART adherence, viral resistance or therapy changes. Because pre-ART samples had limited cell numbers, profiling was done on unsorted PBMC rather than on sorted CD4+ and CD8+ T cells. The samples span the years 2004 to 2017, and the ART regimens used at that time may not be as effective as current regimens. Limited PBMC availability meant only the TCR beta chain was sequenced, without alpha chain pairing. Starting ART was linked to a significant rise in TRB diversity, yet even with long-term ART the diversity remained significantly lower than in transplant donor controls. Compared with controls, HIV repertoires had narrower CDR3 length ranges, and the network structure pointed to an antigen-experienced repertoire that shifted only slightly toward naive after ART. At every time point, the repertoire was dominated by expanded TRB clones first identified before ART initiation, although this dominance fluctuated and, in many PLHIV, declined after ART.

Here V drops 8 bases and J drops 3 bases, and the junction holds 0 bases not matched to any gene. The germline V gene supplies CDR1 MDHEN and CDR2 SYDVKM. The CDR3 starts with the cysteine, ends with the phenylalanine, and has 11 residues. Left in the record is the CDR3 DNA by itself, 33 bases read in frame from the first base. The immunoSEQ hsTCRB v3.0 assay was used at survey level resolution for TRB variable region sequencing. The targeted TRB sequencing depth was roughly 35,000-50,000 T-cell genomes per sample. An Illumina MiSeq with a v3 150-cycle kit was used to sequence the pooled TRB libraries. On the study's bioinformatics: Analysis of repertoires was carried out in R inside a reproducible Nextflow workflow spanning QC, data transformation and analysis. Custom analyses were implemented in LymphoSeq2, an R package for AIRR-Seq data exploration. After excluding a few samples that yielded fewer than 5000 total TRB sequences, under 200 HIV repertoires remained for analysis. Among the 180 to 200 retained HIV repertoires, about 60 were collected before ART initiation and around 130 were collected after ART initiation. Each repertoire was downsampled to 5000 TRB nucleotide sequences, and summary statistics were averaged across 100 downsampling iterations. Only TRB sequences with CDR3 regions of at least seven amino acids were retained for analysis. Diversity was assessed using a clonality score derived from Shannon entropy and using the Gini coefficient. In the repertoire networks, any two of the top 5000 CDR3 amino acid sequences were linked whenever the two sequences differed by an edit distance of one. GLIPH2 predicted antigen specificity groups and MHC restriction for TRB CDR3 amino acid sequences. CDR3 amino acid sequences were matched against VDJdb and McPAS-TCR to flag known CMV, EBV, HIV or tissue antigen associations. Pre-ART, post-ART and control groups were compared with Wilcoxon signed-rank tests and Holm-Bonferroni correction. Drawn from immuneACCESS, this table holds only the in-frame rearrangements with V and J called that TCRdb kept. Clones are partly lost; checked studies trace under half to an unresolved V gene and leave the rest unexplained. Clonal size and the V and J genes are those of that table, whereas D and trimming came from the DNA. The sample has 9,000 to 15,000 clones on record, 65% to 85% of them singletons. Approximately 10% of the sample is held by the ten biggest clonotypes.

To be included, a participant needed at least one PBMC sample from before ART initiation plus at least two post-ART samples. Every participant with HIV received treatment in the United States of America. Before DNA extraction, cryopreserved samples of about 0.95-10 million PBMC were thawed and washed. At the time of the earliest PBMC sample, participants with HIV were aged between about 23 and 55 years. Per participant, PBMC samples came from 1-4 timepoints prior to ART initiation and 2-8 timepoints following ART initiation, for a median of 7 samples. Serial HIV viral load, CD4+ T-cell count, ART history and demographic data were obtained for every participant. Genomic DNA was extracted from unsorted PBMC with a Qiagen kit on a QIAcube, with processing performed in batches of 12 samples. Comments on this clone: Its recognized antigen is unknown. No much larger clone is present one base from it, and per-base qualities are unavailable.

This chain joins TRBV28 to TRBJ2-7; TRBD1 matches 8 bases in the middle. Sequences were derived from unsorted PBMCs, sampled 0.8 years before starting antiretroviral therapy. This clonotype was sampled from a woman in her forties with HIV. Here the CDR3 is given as CASDRGYEQYF. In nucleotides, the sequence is TGTGCCAGCGACAGGGGCTACGAGCAGTACTTC.